The rows below give T cell receptor beta chains drawn from one sample of a study of blood T cell repertoires in COVID-19. Profiled with immunoSEQ multiplex PCR; TCRdb holds only in-frame clones, not every one. The sample has roughly 150,000 clones; around 80% are singletons. The sequenced sample consisted of PBMCs or T cells enriched from blood (not recorded which). The receptors stem from a man aged 65-85 years who had been exposed to COVID-19. Each CDR3 is given with its conserved first and last residue. A D gene is named only where the DNA matches it firmly. Size tells how often a clone was seen (once, few, many) or the class of an expanded clone, and some rows leave it out.

J gene: TRBJ2-2; clone size: NA; V gene: TRBV18; D gene: TRBD2; CDR3 DNA: TGTGCCAGCTCACCGTTGGGGCTAGCGGGTGTACGTGACACCGGGGAGCTGTTTTTT; CDR3 protein: CASSPLGLAGVRDTGELFF
J gene: TRBJ2-7; clone size: many; V gene: TRBV3-1/TRBV3-2; D gene: NA; CDR3 DNA: TGTGCCAGCAGCGGAAACAGGGACGAGCAGTACTTC; CDR3 protein: CASSGNRDEQYF
J gene: TRBJ2-3; clone size: NA; V gene: TRBV6-4; D gene: TRBD2; CDR3 DNA: TGTGCCAGCAGTGCTAGCGGGAGCACAGATACGCAGTATTTT; CDR3 protein: CASSASGSTDTQYF
J gene: TRBJ1-1; clone size: NA; V gene: TRBV7-9; D gene: NA; CDR3 DNA: TGTGCCAGCAGCCGAGACACCACTGAAGCTTTCTTT; CDR3 protein: CASSRDTTEAFF
J gene: TRBJ1-5; clone size: NA; V gene: TRBV6-5; D gene: NA; CDR3 DNA: TGTGCCAGCAGTTACCGCGCCCGGGGAGAAAATCAGCCCCAGCATTTT; CDR3 protein: CASSYRARGENQPQHF
J gene: TRBJ1-1; clone size: NA; V gene: TRBV7-9; D gene: NA; CDR3 DNA: TGTGCCAGCAGCTTAGTGGCAGGGGCTGAAGCTTTCTTT; CDR3 protein: CASSLVAGAEAFF
J gene: TRBJ2-1; clone size: NA; V gene: TRBV16; D gene: TRBD1; CDR3 DNA: TGTGCCAGCAGCCAACGGGGACAGGGTAATGAGCAGTTCTTC; CDR3 protein: CASSQRGQGNEQFF
J gene: TRBJ1-4; clone size: once; V gene: TRBV18; D gene: TRBD1; CDR3 DNA: TGTGCCAGCTCACCGCCGGGGACAGGGGATGAAAAACTGTTTTTT; CDR3 protein: CASSPPGTGDEKLFF
J gene: TRBJ2-5; clone size: NA; V gene: TRBV6-5; D gene: TRBD1; CDR3 DNA: TGTGCCAGCAGTCGACAGGGTGTAGAGACCCAGTACTTC; CDR3 protein: CASSRQGVETQYF
J gene: TRBJ2-3; clone size: NA; V gene: TRBV4-3; D gene: NA; CDR3 DNA: TGCGCCAGCAGCCAAGTCATTGGGGGGGCCCTCACAGATACGCAGTATTTT; CDR3 protein: CASSQVIGGALTDTQYF
J gene: TRBJ1-2; clone size: NA; V gene: TRBV7-9; D gene: TRBD1; CDR3 DNA: TGTGCCAGCAGCCCCCCGGGACAGGGGAGCTATGGCTACACCTTC; CDR3 protein: CASSPPGQGSYGYTF
J gene: TRBJ2-2; clone size: once; V gene: TRBV9; D gene: NA; CDR3 DNA: TGTGCCAGCAGCGCGCCGGGACTCCTAGGGGCCGGGGAGCTGTTTTTT; CDR3 protein: CASSAPGLLGAGELFF
J gene: TRBJ1-1; clone size: once; V gene: TRBV28; D gene: NA; CDR3 DNA: TGTGCCAGCAGTTTAAGCGGGGTTCGGAGGGCTTTCTTT; CDR3 protein: CASSLSGVRRAFF
J gene: TRBJ2-3; clone size: NA; V gene: TRBV11-2; D gene: NA; CDR3 DNA: TGTGCCAGCAGCTTAGCCGACCGGGGTACGGGAGATACGCAGTATTTT; CDR3 protein: CASSLADRGTGDTQYF
J gene: TRBJ1-2; clone size: NA; V gene: TRBV5-6; D gene: NA; CDR3 DNA: TGTGCCAGCAGCTTGGGGCAGGACTATGGCTACACCTTC; CDR3 protein: CASSLGQDYGYTF
J gene: TRBJ2-5; clone size: NA; V gene: TRBV2; D gene: TRBD2; CDR3 DNA: TGTGCCAGTTCGGGGAGCGGGGGGCCCCTCCAAGAGACCCAGTACTTC; CDR3 protein: CASSGSGGPLQETQYF
J gene: TRBJ2-1; clone size: few; V gene: TRBV9; D gene: NA; CDR3 DNA: TGTGCCAGCAGCGCCAGGGGTGAGCAGTTCTTC; CDR3 protein: CASSARGEQFF
J gene: TRBJ1-5; clone size: NA; V gene: TRBV3-1/TRBV3-2; D gene: NA; CDR3 DNA: TGTGCCAGCAGCCCGGGACATGGCAATCAGCCCCAGCATTTT; CDR3 protein: CASSPGHGNQPQHF
J gene: TRBJ1-4; clone size: NA; V gene: TRBV11-2; D gene: NA; CDR3 DNA: TGTGCCAGCAGCTTAGTTCCCGTGAGGGGGGAAAAACTGTTTTTT; CDR3 protein: CASSLVPVRGEKLFF
J gene: TRBJ1-2; clone size: NA; V gene: TRBV7-2; D gene: NA; CDR3 DNA: TGTGCCAGCAGCTTTATAGGCAGGAACTATGGCTACACCTTC; CDR3 protein: CASSFIGRNYGYTF
J gene: TRBJ1-1; clone size: NA; V gene: TRBV7-2; D gene: NA; CDR3 DNA: TGTGCCAGCAGCTTACAGGGAAGGCACATGAACACTGAAGCTTTCTTT; CDR3 protein: CASSLQGRHMNTEAFF
J gene: TRBJ1-4; clone size: NA; V gene: TRBV2; D gene: TRBD1; CDR3 DNA: TGTGCCAGCCTGGGACAGCGTGCAACTAATGAAAAACTGTTTTTT; CDR3 protein: CASLGQRATNEKLFF
J gene: TRBJ2-1; clone size: once; V gene: TRBV28; D gene: TRBD2; CDR3 DNA: TGTGCCAGCAGCCTCGGGACTAGCTGGGTCCTCGAGCAGTTCTTC; CDR3 protein: CASSLGTSWVLEQFF
J gene: TRBJ2-3; clone size: NA; V gene: TRBV19; D gene: NA; CDR3 DNA: TGTGCCAGTAACACCCAAGATATCACAGATACGCAGTATTTT; CDR3 protein: CASNTQDITDTQYF
J gene: TRBJ1-2; clone size: NA; V gene: TRBV7-9; D gene: NA; CDR3 DNA: TGTGCCAGCAGCCTCGACAGGACTAACTATGGCTACACCTTC; CDR3 protein: CASSLDRTNYGYTF
J gene: TRBJ2-2; clone size: NA; V gene: TRBV23-1; D gene: TRBD2; CDR3 DNA: TGCGCCAGCGAAACCGGACGACGGCTAGCGGTTGTCGCGAACACCGGGGAGCTGTTTTTT; CDR3 protein: CASETGRRLAVVANTGELFF
J gene: TRBJ1-1; clone size: NA; V gene: TRBV7-2; D gene: NA; CDR3 DNA: TGTGCCAGCAGCTTAGTGTATTCTCTAGAAGCTTTCTTT; CDR3 protein: CASSLVYSLEAFF
J gene: TRBJ1-2; clone size: NA; V gene: TRBV14; D gene: TRBD1; CDR3 DNA: TGTGCCAGCAGTCGATCCGACAGGGGGGACTATGGCTACACCTTC; CDR3 protein: CASSRSDRGDYGYTF
J gene: TRBJ1-1; clone size: NA; V gene: TRBV6-5; D gene: TRBD1; CDR3 DNA: TGTGCCAGCAGCACCAACAGGGGAAGAGCAGCTTTCTTT; CDR3 protein: CASSTNRGRAAFF
J gene: TRBJ1-2; clone size: NA; V gene: TRBV3-1/TRBV3-2; D gene: NA; CDR3 DNA: TGTGCCAGCAGCCAAGCAGACACCGGGGACTATGGCTACACCTTC; CDR3 protein: CASSQADTGDYGYTF
J gene: TRBJ1-3; clone size: NA; V gene: TRBV4-1; D gene: NA; CDR3 DNA: TGCGCCAGCAGCCAAAACACGGCCGCGGTTTCTGGAAACACCATATATTTT; CDR3 protein: CASSQNTAAVSGNTIYF
J gene: TRBJ2-1; clone size: NA; V gene: TRBV3-1/TRBV3-2; D gene: TRBD2; CDR3 DNA: TGTGCCAGCAGTCGGACTATCGCGACTAGCGGCTACAATGAGCAGTTCTTC; CDR3 protein: CASSRTIATSGYNEQFF
J gene: TRBJ2-2; clone size: NA; V gene: TRBV6-5; D gene: NA; CDR3 DNA: TGTGCCAGCAGTTGGGCAGGGGAATTAAACACCGGGGAGCTGTTTTTT; CDR3 protein: CASSWAGELNTGELFF
J gene: TRBJ2-2; clone size: NA; V gene: TRBV5-6; D gene: NA; CDR3 DNA: TGTGCCAGCAGCTTGAGAGTAACCGGGGAGCTGTTTTTT; CDR3 protein: CASSLRVTGELFF
J gene: TRBJ2-2; clone size: NA; V gene: TRBV19; D gene: NA; CDR3 DNA: TGTGCCAGTAGTATCTTAGCTAGCTCTGGCGGGGAGCTGTTTTTT; CDR3 protein: CASSILASSGGELFF
J gene: TRBJ2-7; clone size: few; V gene: TRBV7-2; D gene: TRBD2; CDR3 DNA: TGTGCCAGCAGCCTCCGGACTAGCGGCTCCTACGAGCAGTACTTC; CDR3 protein: CASSLRTSGSYEQYF
J gene: TRBJ1-3; clone size: NA; V gene: TRBV18; D gene: NA; CDR3 DNA: TGTGCCAGCTCACCACTACAGGCCTCTGGAAACACCATATATTTT; CDR3 protein: CASSPLQASGNTIYF
J gene: TRBJ1-6; clone size: NA; V gene: TRBV28; D gene: NA; CDR3 DNA: TGTGCAGCGGGGGCGACACCCCTCCACTTT; CDR3 protein: CAAGATPLHF
J gene: TRBJ2-1; clone size: NA; V gene: TRBV7-3; D gene: TRBD2; CDR3 DNA: TGTGCCAGCAGCTTAGGGCGGGCTAGCGGTAGGAGTGAGCAGTTCTTC; CDR3 protein: CASSLGRASGRSEQFF
J gene: TRBJ2-3; clone size: NA; V gene: TRBV4-1; D gene: TRBD2; CDR3 DNA: TGCGCCAGCAGCCAGGGACTAGCGACTAGCACAGATACGCAGTATTTT; CDR3 protein: CASSQGLATSTDTQYF
J gene: TRBJ2-5; clone size: NA; V gene: TRBV29-1; D gene: NA; CDR3 DNA: TGCAGCGCGAGGCCGAGGCAAGAGACCCAGTACTTC; CDR3 protein: CSARPRQETQYF
J gene: TRBJ1-5; clone size: NA; V gene: TRBV15; D gene: NA; CDR3 DNA: TGTGCCACCAGCCCCTACAGTGGTAATCAGCCCCAGCATTTT; CDR3 protein: CATSPYSGNQPQHF
J gene: TRBJ2-1; clone size: once; V gene: TRBV19; D gene: TRBD1; CDR3 DNA: TGTGCCAGTAGTATAGAACAGGGACAGGGGGGGAATGAGCAGTTCTTC; CDR3 protein: CASSIEQGQGGNEQFF
J gene: TRBJ1-5; clone size: NA; V gene: TRBV19; D gene: TRBD1; CDR3 DNA: TGTGCCAGTAGTATAACCTTGACAGGGTATCAGCCCCAGCATTTT; CDR3 protein: CASSITLTGYQPQHF
J gene: TRBJ1-2; clone size: NA; V gene: TRBV7-2; D gene: TRBD1; CDR3 DNA: TGTGCCAGCAGCCCCCGGACAGGGACCACAAACTATGGCTACACCTTC; CDR3 protein: CASSPRTGTTNYGYTF
J gene: TRBJ1-4; clone size: NA; V gene: TRBV24-1; D gene: NA; CDR3 DNA: TGTGCCACCAGTGGAGCAGGTACGAGTGAAAAACTGTTTTTT; CDR3 protein: CATSGAGTSEKLFF
J gene: TRBJ2-4; clone size: once; V gene: TRBV19; D gene: NA; CDR3 DNA: TGTGCCAGTACCCCCCAAGCGGTACTAGCCAAAAACATTCAGTACTTC; CDR3 protein: CASTPQAVLAKNIQYF
J gene: TRBJ1-4; clone size: NA; V gene: TRBV6-2/TRBV6-3; D gene: NA; CDR3 DNA: TGTGCCAGCAGTTCGGAGGCGGCAGGGGAAGAAAAACTGTTTTTT; CDR3 protein: CASSSEAAGEEKLFF
J gene: TRBJ1-5; clone size: NA; V gene: TRBV20-1; D gene: NA; CDR3 DNA: TGCAGTGCTAGTCAGGTGGATAGCAATCAGCCCCAGCATTTT; CDR3 protein: CSASQVDSNQPQHF
J gene: TRBJ2-2; clone size: NA; V gene: TRBV11-3; D gene: TRBD2; CDR3 DNA: TGTGCCAGCAGCGCGGGGGGCCACTCGAACACCGGGGAGCTGTTTTTT; CDR3 protein: CASSAGGHSNTGELFF
J gene: TRBJ2-7; clone size: few; V gene: TRBV19; D gene: TRBD2; CDR3 DNA: TGTGCCAGTAGTAACGGCGGGGGATACGAGCAGTACTTC; CDR3 protein: CASSNGGGYEQYF
J gene: TRBJ1-5; clone size: NA; V gene: TRBV4-2; D gene: NA; CDR3 DNA: TGTGCCAGCAGCCAAGACGCAGATCAGCCCCAGCATTTT; CDR3 protein: CASSQDADQPQHF
J gene: TRBJ2-1; clone size: NA; V gene: TRBV3-1/TRBV3-2; D gene: TRBD2; CDR3 DNA: TGTGCCAGCAGACGGGGACTAGAAATGAATGAGCAGTTCTTC; CDR3 protein: CASRRGLEMNEQFF
J gene: TRBJ2-1; clone size: once; V gene: TRBV7-9; D gene: NA; CDR3 DNA: TGTGCCAGCAGCCCGCAGGGACAAATTAGGGATGAGCAGTTCTTC; CDR3 protein: CASSPQGQIRDEQFF
J gene: TRBJ2-7; clone size: NA; V gene: TRBV5-1; D gene: NA; CDR3 DNA: TGCGCCAGCAGGGCCGGGAGCTCCTACGAGCAGTACTTC; CDR3 protein: CASRAGSSYEQYF
J gene: TRBJ2-4; clone size: NA; V gene: TRBV5-4; D gene: TRBD2; CDR3 DNA: TGTGCCAGCAGCCGGACTAGCGGGAGCTTTATAGCCAAAAACATTCAGTACTTC; CDR3 protein: CASSRTSGSFIAKNIQYF
J gene: TRBJ1-2; clone size: NA; V gene: TRBV30; D gene: NA; CDR3 DNA: TGTGCCTGGAGTGTAAATGGGCAGTTCTATGGCTACACCTTC; CDR3 protein: CAWSVNGQFYGYTF
J gene: TRBJ1-5; clone size: NA; V gene: TRBV6-2/TRBV6-3; D gene: TRBD1; CDR3 DNA: TGTGCCAGCAGTCACCCAACTCCGGGACAGCGAGTTGGTCAGCCCCAGCATTTT; CDR3 protein: CASSHPTPGQRVGQPQHF
J gene: TRBJ2-2; clone size: NA; V gene: TRBV19; D gene: TRBD1; CDR3 DNA: TGTGCCAGTAAAGGGACAGGGCGGGACACCGGGGAGCTGTTTTTT; CDR3 protein: CASKGTGRDTGELFF